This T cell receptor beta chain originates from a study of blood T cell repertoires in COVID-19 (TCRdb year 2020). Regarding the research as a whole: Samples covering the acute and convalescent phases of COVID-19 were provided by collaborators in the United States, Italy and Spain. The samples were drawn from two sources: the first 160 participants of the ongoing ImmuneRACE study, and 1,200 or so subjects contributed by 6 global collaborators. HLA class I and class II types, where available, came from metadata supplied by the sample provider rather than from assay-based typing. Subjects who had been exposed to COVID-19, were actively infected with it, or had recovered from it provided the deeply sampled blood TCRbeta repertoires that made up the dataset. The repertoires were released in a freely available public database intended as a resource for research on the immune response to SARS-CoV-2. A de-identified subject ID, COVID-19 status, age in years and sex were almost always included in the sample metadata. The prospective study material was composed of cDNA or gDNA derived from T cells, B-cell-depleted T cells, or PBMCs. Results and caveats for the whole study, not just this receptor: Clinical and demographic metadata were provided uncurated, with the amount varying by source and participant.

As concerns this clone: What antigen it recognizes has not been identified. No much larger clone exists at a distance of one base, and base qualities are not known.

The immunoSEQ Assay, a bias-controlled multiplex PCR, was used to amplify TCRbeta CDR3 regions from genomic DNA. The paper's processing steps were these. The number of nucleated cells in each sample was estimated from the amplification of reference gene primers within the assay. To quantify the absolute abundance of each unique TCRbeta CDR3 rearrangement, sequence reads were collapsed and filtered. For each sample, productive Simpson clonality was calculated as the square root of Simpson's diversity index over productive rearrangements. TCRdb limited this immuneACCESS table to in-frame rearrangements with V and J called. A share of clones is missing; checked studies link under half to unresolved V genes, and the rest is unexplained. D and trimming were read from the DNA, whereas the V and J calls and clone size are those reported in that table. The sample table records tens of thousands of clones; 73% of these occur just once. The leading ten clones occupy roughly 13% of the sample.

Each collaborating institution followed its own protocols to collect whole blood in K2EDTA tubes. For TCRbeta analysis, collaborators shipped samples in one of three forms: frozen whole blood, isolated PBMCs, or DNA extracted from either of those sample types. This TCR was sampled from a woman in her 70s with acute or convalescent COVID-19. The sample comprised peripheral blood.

The CDR3 here reads CASSLPGNTEAFF. The nucleotides read TGTGCCAGCAGTTTACCAGGGAACACTGAAGCTTTCTTT. The rearrangement joined TRBV12-3 or TRBV12-4 to TRBJ1-1, with no D gene named confidently. Trimming takes 2 bases from V and 1 base from J, and the germline ends sit 5 bases apart. Including the terminal cysteine and phenylalanine, the CDR3 comprises 13 residues. Just CDR3 DNA is preserved here, 39 bases in frame from base 1.